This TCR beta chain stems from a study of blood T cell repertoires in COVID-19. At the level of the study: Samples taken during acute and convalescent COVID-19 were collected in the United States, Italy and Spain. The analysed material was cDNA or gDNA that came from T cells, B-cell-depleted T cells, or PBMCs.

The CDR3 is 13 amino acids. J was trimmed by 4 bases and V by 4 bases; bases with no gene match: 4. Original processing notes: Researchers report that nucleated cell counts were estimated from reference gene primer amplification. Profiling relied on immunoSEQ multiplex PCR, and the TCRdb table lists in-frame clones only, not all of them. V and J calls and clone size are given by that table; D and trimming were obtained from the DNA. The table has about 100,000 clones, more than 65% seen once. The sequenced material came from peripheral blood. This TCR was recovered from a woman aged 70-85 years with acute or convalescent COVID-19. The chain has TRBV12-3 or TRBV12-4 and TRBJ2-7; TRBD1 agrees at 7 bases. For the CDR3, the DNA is TGTGCCAGCAGTTGGGACAGATATTACGAGCAGTACTTC. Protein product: CASSWDRYYEQYF.